This TCR beta chain was captured by sequencing in a study of blood T cell repertoires in COVID-19. Study-level background: The United States, Italy and Spain were the sources of the acute and convalescent COVID-19 samples. PBMCs, B-cell-depleted T cells, or T cells provided the cDNA or gDNA that made up the material.

V was pared by 3 bases and J by 5 bases, with 5 bases of the junction left unmatched. CDR3 length: 14 amino acids. Germline V gene lookup returns CDR1 MNHNS and CDR2 SASEGT. Original processing notes: Researchers report that nucleated cell counts were estimated from reference gene primer amplification. Some clones are missing from TCRdb's copy, which holds only in-frame ones; the method was immunoSEQ multiplex PCR. That table supplies the V and J calls and clone size; D and trimming were determined from the DNA. The sample shows around 190,000 clones, roughly nine tenths of them seen only once. The clonotype was recovered from a man between 25 and 39 years old with acute or convalescent COVID-19. This chain uses TRBV6-1 with TRBJ1-2, with 8 bases matching TRBD1. The sample comprised peripheral blood. The CDR3: CASSDTGTGYGYTF. CDR3 nucleotide sequence: TGTGCCAGCAGTGACACCGGGACAGGATATGGCTACACCTTC.